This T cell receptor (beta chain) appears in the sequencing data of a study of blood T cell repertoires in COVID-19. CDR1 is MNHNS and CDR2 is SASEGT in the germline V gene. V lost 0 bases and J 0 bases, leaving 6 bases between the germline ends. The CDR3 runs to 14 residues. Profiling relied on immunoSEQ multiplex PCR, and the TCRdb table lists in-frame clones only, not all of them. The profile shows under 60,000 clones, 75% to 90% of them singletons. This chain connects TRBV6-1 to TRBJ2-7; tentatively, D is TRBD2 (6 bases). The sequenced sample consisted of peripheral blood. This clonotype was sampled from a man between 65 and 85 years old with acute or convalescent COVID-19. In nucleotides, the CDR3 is TGTGCCAGCAGTGAAGCGGGAGGCTCCTACGAGCAGTACTTC. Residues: CASSEAGGSYEQYF.